This TCR beta chain comes out of a study of T cell repertoires in cytomegalovirus infection. Broader study findings: Clonotypes of TCR beta that were HLA-C-restricted and CMV-specific dominated the ex vivo response.

TCRdb re-analysed the reads in MiXCR, keeping a single row per CDR3 protein. The repertoire includes under 150,000 distinct CDR3 sequences, almost 9% of them detected once, and over 9% sits in the top ten. This clonotype showed up many times. Its matching antigen is unknown. Germline-derived CDR1 and CDR2 are SGHTA and FQGNSA. V was clipped by 4 bases and J by 4 bases; unmatched bases: 4. The CDR3 loop spans 15 amino acids. This clonotype was obtained from a human donor in good health (CMV status not recorded). Some clones in this sample may be carry-over from other donors' samples. Sample: PBMCs. The rearrangement links TRBV7-2 to TRBJ2-5; 12 bases match TRBD1. CDR3 sequence reads: CASSSGTGGPETQYF. CDR3 sequence (DNA): TGTGCCAGCAGCTCGGGGACAGGGGGCCCAGAGACCCAGTACTTC.